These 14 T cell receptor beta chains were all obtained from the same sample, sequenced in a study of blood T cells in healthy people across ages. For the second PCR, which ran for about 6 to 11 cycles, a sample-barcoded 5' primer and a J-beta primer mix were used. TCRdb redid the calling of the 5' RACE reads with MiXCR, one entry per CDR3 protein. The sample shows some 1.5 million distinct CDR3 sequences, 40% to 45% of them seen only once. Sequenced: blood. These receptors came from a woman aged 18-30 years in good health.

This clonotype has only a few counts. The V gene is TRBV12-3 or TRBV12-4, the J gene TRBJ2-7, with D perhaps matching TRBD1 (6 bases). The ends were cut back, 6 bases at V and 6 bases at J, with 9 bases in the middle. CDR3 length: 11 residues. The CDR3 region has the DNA TGTGCCAGCAGCGGACAGTCCGAGCAGTACTTC. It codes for CASSGQSEQYF.

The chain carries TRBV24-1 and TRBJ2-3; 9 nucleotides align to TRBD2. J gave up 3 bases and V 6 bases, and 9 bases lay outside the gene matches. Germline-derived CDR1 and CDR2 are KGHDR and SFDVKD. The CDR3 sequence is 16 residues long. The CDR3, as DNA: TGTGCCACCAGTACTTCTAGCGGGGATAGGACAGATACGCAGTATTTT. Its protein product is CATSTSSGDRTDTQYF.

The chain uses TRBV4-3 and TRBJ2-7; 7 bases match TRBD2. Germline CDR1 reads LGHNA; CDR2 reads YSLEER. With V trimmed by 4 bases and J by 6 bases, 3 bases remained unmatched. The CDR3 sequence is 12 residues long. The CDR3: CASSRGSGEQYF. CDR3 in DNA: TGCGCCAGCAGCCGCGGGAGTGGCGAGCAGTACTTC.

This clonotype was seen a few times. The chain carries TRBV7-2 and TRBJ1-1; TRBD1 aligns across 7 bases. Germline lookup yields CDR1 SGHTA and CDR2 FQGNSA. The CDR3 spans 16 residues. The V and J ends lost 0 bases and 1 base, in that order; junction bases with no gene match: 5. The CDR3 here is CASSLAPTGRNTEAFF. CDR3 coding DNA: TGTGCCAGCAGCTTAGCCCCGACAGGGAGGAACACTGAAGCTTTCTTT.

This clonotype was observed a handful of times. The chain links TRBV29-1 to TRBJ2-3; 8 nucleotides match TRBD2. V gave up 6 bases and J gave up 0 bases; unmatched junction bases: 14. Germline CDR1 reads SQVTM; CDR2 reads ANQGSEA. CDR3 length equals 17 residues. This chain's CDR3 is CSVPIYLAGGSTDTQYF. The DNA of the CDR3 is TGCAGCGTCCCGATATACCTGGCGGGAGGAAGCACAGATACGCAGTATTTT.

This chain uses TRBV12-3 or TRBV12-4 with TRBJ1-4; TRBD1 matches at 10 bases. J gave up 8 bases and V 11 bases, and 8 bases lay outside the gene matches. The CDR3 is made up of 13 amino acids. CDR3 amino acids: CAGSRDRGEKLFF. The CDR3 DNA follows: TGTGCCGGTAGCCGGGACAGGGGAGAAAAACTGTTTTTT.

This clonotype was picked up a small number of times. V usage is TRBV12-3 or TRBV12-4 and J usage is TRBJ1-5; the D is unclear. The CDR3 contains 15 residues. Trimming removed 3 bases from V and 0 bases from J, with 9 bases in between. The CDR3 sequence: CASSFELYSNQPQHF. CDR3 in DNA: TGTGCCAGCAGTTTTGAATTATATAGCAATCAGCCCCAGCATTTT.

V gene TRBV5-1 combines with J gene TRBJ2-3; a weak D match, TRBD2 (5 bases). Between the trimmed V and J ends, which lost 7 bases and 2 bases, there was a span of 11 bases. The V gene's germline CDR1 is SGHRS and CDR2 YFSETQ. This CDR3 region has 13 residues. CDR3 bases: TGCGCCAGCGAGGGCGGGCCCACAGATACGCAGTATTTT. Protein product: CASEGGPTDTQYF.

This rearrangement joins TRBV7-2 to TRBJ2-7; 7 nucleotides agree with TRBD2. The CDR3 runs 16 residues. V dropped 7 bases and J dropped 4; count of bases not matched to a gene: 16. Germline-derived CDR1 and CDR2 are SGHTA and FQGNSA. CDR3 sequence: CASTFSPGRVVYEQYF. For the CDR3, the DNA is TGTGCCAGCACCTTCAGCCCAGGGAGGGTTGTGTACGAGCAGTACTTC.

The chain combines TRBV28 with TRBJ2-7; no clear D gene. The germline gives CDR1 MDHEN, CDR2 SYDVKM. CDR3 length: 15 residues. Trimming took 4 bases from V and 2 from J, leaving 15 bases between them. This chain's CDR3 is CASSSPSTEAYEQYF. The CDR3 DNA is TGTGCCAGCAGTTCCCCATCCACAGAAGCCTACGAGCAGTACTTC.

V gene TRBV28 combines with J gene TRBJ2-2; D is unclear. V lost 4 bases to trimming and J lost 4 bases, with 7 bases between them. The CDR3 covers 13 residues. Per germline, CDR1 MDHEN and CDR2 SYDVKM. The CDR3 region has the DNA TGTGCCAGCAGTTACCCTGGCACCGGGGAGCTGTTTTTT. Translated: CASSYPGTGELFF.

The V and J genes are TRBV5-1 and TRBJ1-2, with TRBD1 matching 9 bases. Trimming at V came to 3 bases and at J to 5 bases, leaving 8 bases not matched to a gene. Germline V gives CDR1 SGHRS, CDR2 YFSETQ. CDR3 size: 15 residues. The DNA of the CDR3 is TGCGCCAGCAGCTCGGACAGGGGATATGGGTATGGCTACACCTTC. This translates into CASSSDRGYGYGYTF.

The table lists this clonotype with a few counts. The CDR3 sequence: CASSYSMGQGVPGYTF. In DNA, the CDR3 is TGTGCCAGCAGTTACTCGATGGGACAGGGGGTCCCTGGCTACACCTTC. V gene TRBV6-2 or TRBV6-3 combines with J gene TRBJ1-2, with 11 bases that match TRBD1. Germline V lookup: CDR1 MNHEY, CDR2 SVGEGT. J gave up 7 bases and V 0 bases, and 7 bases lay outside the gene matches. This CDR3 contains 16 residues.

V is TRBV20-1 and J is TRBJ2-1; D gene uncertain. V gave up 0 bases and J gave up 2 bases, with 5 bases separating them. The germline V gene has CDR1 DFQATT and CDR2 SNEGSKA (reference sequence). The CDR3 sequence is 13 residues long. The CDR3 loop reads CSARDMAYNEQFF. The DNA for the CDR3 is TGCAGTGCTAGAGATATGGCCTACAATGAGCAGTTCTTC.